This T cell receptor beta chain was documented in a study of OX40 agonist ivuxolimab in advanced cancers. Study-level points and caveats: Not determined was the antigen specificity of the expanded peripheral T cells.

On this clone itself: Its antigen remains unknown.

CDR1 and CDR2 from the germline V gene are MNHEY and SMNVEV (reference sequence). The V end lost 1 base, the J end lost 0 bases, and 13 bases lay between the germline ends. This CDR3 is built from 18 residues. Method: immunoSEQ multiplex PCR; TCRdb's copy keeps in-frame clones and lacks some. The profile shows 65,000 to 85,000 clones, 89% of them singletons. This chain joins TRBV27 and TRBJ1-6; tentatively, D is TRBD1 (6 bases). The sequence was collected from an adult with an advanced solid tumor such as melanoma, head and neck, liver or kidney cancer. The sample consisted of CD4+ or CD8+ T cells sorted from blood, taken in a trial of the OX40 agonist ivuxolimab. CDR3 sequence reads: CASSLWGHQSSYNSPLHF. The CDR3 bases are TGTGCCAGCAGTTTATGGGGGCACCAAAGCTCCTATAATTCACCCCTCCACTTT.